A single sample gave rise to the 27 T cell receptor beta chains below, sequenced in a study of graft-versus-host responses after intestinal transplantation (dated by TCRdb to the early 2020s). The library was produced with the immunoSEQ multiplex PCR assay. TCRdb took over this immuneACCESS table, retaining in-frame rearrangements with V and J assigned. Such tables are incomplete; in checked studies, under half of the missing clones stem from an unresolved V gene, and the remainder is unexplained. For this sample there are about 37,000 clones; 87% appear just once. The ten top clones hold roughly 18% of the sample. To isolate intraepithelial and lamina propria lymphocytes from graft specimens, dithiothreitol, EDTA incubations and collagenase D digestion were used. Source: ileum tissue, taken around 190 days after intestinal transplant. The receptors here all came from a human patient who received an intestinal transplant, so some T cells may come from the graft donor.

CDR3 region: CAISPGGETQYF. The DNA for the CDR3 is TGTGCCATCAGTCCCGGGGGAGAGACCCAGTACTTC. The V gene is TRBV10-3, the J gene TRBJ2-5; D may be TRBD2 (6 bases). This CDR3 spans 12 amino acids. Germline-derived CDR1 and CDR2 are ENHRY and SYGVKD. V lost 5 bases and J lost 4, with 8 bases in between.

The rearrangement joins TRBV13 to TRBJ2-5; 8 bases agree with TRBD2. The V segment lost 3 bases and the J segment 4 bases; nucleotides outside the gene matches: 10. CDR1 and CDR2 (germline): PRHDT, FYEKMQ (reference sequence). The CDR3 length is 16 residues. The CDR3 loop reads CASSFQGSGGRETQYF. CDR3 nucleotide sequence: TGTGCCAGCAGCTTCCAGGGTTCGGGGGGGCGAGAGACCCAGTACTTC.

As concerns this clone: Within the sample, other DNA sequences also encode this same CDR3. J is TRBJ2-7 and V is TRBV18; 8 bases line up with TRBD1. The CDR3 runs to 14 residues. Germline lookup yields CDR1 KGHSH and CDR2 LQKENI. Trimming removed 3 bases from V and 2 bases from J; junction bases left unmatched: 3. CDR3: CASSPGTGPYEQYF. Here the CDR3 DNA reads TGTGCCAGCTCACCTGGGACAGGCCCCTACGAGCAGTACTTC.

This clone has only one observation. At one of its ends the junction is not consistent with the germline gene, which may arise from a read error. The gene calls are TRBV19 and TRBJ2-7; tentatively, D is TRBD1 (5 bases). This CDR3 is 13 amino acids long. The V gene's germline CDR1 is LNHDA and CDR2 SQIVND (reference sequence). This CDR3 is CASSIGQSYGQYF. In DNA form, the CDR3 reads TGTGCCAGTAGTATTGGACAATCCTACGGGCAGTACTTC. The full variable domain, completed using reference TRBV19 and TRBJ2-7, is DGGITQSPKYLFRKEGQNVTLSCEQNLNHDAMYWYRQDPGQGLRLIYYSQIVNDFQKGDIAEGYSVSREKKESFPLTVTSAQKNPTAFYLCASSIGQSYGQYFGPGTRLTVT.

The V call is TRBV30, the J call TRBJ1-2, with D perhaps matching TRBD1 (6 bases). Germline assignment: CDR1 GTSNPN and CDR2 SVGIG (reference sequence). This CDR3 is 12 amino acids long. The germline V and J ends were trimmed by 0 bases and 8 bases, with 10 bases remaining between them. The CDR3 nucleotides read TGTGCCTGGAGTGTACAGGGAGGAGGCTACACCTTC. Residues: CAWSVQGGGYTF.

The chain uses TRBV5-4 and TRBJ1-3; maybe TRBD1 (5 bases). Germline CDR1 is SGHNT and CDR2 is YYREEE (reference sequence). V was trimmed by 1 base and J by 2 bases, leaving 10 bases between them. The CDR3 is made up of 15 amino acids. The DNA of the CDR3 is TGTGCCAGCAGCTTGCCGGGGGGAGCTGGAAACACCATATATTTT. Its translation: CASSLPGGAGNTIYF.

The rearrangement joins TRBV19 to TRBJ2-7; 9 bases are a match to TRBD1. J gave up 4 bases and V 6 bases, and 7 bases lay outside the gene matches. The length of the CDR3 is 14 residues. Germline CDR1 LNHDA, CDR2 SQIVND (reference sequence). In DNA form, the CDR3 reads TGTGCCAGTAGCCCCGGGACAGGGCTTTACGAGCAGTACTTC. This translates into CASSPGTGLYEQYF.

This clone is a singleton in its sample. V usage is TRBV6-1 and J usage is TRBJ2-7, with TRBD1 identical over 7 bases. Germline values: CDR1 MNHNS, CDR2 SASEGT. V was clipped by 6 bases and J by 2 bases; unmatched bases: 4. The CDR3 runs to 13 residues. As DNA, the CDR3 is TGTGCCAGCAGGGGGACAGCGACCTACGAGCAGTACTTC. Translating gives CASRGTATYEQYF.

The CDR3 nucleotides read TGCGCCAGCAGCCAGGGGACAGGGAGAGACCAGCCCCAGCATTTT. Its translation is CASSQGTGRDQPQHF. The chain is built from TRBV4-1 and TRBJ1-5; 9 nucleotides align to TRBD1. The V segment lost 3 bases and the J segment 7 bases; nucleotides outside the gene matches: 7. CDR3 size: 15 residues. The V gene's germline CDR1 is MGHRA and CDR2 YSYEKL.

The chain has TRBV4-1 and TRBJ2-2, with 8 positions matching TRBD2. The germline V gene has CDR1 MGHRA and CDR2 YSYEKL. Trimming at V came to 3 bases and at J to 3 bases, leaving 3 bases not matched to a gene. The CDR3 is 15 amino acids. CDR3 coding DNA: TGCGCCAGCAGCCAGAGCGGGGGCTACACCGGGGAGCTGTTTTTT. Residues: CASSQSGGYTGELFF.

This sequence joins TRBV7-6 and TRBJ1-6; unclear D gene. This CDR3 spans 15 amino acids. The V end lost 1 base, the J end lost 7 bases, and 11 bases lay between the germline ends. Per germline, CDR1 SGHVS and CDR2 FNYEAQ. The CDR3 protein is CASSLGSNGNSPLHF. The CDR3 nucleotides read TGTGCCAGCAGCTTAGGCTCGAACGGAAATTCACCCCTCCACTTT.

The V call is TRBV2, the J call TRBJ2-1, with TRBD2 as a possible D gene (6 bases). CDR3 length: 17 amino acids. Trimming took 6 bases from V and 7 from J, leaving 25 bases between them. In germline, CDR1 is SNHLY, CDR2 FYNNEI. CDR3 protein: CASSLPGASEIDNEQFF. Here the CDR3 DNA reads TGTGCCAGCAGCCTACCTGGGGCTAGCGAGATCGATAATGAGCAGTTCTTC.

As for this clone: Compared with germline, one end of the junction differs, possibly owing to a read error. J is TRBJ2-5 and V is TRBV9, with D tentatively TRBD1 (5 bases). CDR1 is SGDLS and CDR2 is YYNGEE in the germline V gene. The CDR3 has 14 residues. For the CDR3, the DNA is TGTGCCAGCAGCGTAGCCTCAGGGCAAGGGACCCAGTACTTC. Translating gives CASSVASGQGTQYF.

The rearrangement uses TRBV2 and TRBJ2-1, with 9 bases matching TRBD2. The germline V gene has CDR1 SNHLY and CDR2 FYNNEI. The CDR3 sequence is 15 residues long. V trimming: 1 base; J trimming: 13 bases; junction bases outside the gene matches: 11. CDR3 sequence: CASSEGGREGRGQFF. The CDR3 nucleotides are TGTGCCAGCAGTGAAGGCGGGCGGGAGGGCCGCGGTCAGTTCTTC.

CDR3 region: CASSQDLAGLGTEAFF. The CDR3 DNA reads TGCGCCAGCAGCCAAGATCTGGCAGGGCTGGGTACTGAAGCTTTCTTT. The rearrangement uses TRBV4-1 and TRBJ1-1, with D perhaps TRBD1 (5 bases). V was trimmed by 0 bases and J by 5 bases, leaving 16 bases between them. The CDR3 contains 16 residues. Germline V gene data show CDR1 as MGHRA and CDR2 as YSYEKL.

The chain uses TRBV9 and TRBJ2-2, with a possible D match to TRBD1 (6 bases). Germline loops: CDR1 SGDLS, CDR2 YYNGEE. V shed 4 bases and J shed 4 bases, with 11 bases lying between them. The CDR3 runs 14 residues. The CDR3 protein is CASSRRGGTGELFF. DNA of the CDR3: TGTGCCAGCAGCCGTAGAGGGGGCACCGGGGAGCTGTTTTTT.

CDR3: CASSPGGQSYEQYF. For the CDR3, the DNA is TGTGCCAGCAGTCCTGGTGGGCAATCCTACGAGCAGTACTTC. The chain uses TRBV27 and TRBJ2-7, with D uncertain. CDR3 length: 14 amino acids. V lost 5 bases, J lost 1 base, and 12 bases lay in between. From germline, CDR1 is MNHEY and CDR2 SMNVEV (reference sequence).

The V call is TRBV27, the J call TRBJ2-2; maybe TRBD1 (5 bases). The CDR3 spans 15 residues. CDR1 MNHEY and CDR2 SMNVEV come from the germline V gene (reference sequence). Deletions cut 5 bases from V and 0 bases from J, with 10 bases between. CDR3 DNA: TGTGCCAGCAGTCCCTCAGGGTCGAACACCGGGGAGCTGTTTTTT. This encodes CASSPSGSNTGELFF.

CDR3: CASRAGGEIETQYF. In DNA form, the CDR3 reads TGTGCCAGCAGGGCAGGGGGCGAGATCGAGACCCAGTACTTC. The chain is built from TRBV2 and TRBJ2-5, with 8 positions matching TRBD1. Germline trimming cut 6 bases from V and 5 bases from J; bases unmatched to any gene: 8. The CDR3 covers 14 residues. CDR1 and CDR2 from the germline V gene are SNHLY and FYNNEI.

The chain couples TRBV10-2 to TRBJ1-2; TRBD1 might be the D (5 bases). The V gene lost 3 bases and the J gene lost 7 bases, with 9 bases spanning the gap. From germline, CDR1 is WSHSY and CDR2 SAAADI. This CDR3 has 12 residues. The CDR3 spells CASSEGVFGYTF. As DNA, the CDR3 is TGCGCCAGCAGTGAAGGGGTCTTTGGCTACACCTTC.

Regarding this clone: An end of the junction differs from the germline gene, which may be a read error. The chain links TRBV6-1 to TRBJ1-2; the D gene is possibly TRBD1 (5 bases). The CDR3 extends over 14 amino acids. Germline V gene data show CDR1 as MNHNS and CDR2 as SASEGT. The CDR3 region has the DNA TGTGCCAGCAATGAAAGCGAAAGCGGGGGAGGCTACACCTTC. This sequence encodes CASNESESGGGYTF.

The J gene is TRBJ2-7, the V gene TRBV5-1; 7 positions match TRBD1. The CDR3 covers 16 residues. In germline, CDR1 is SGHRS, CDR2 YFSETQ. The V and J ends lost 0 bases and 0 bases, in that order; junction bases with no gene match: 6. The CDR3 DNA reads TGCGCCAGCAGCTTGGAGATCGGGACAGCCTCCTACGAGCAGTACTTC. Amino acid sequence: CASSLEIGTASYEQYF.

The chain joins TRBV10-3 to TRBJ2-1, with D possibly TRBD2 on 7 matching bases. CDR3 length equals 14 residues. CDR1 is ENHRY and CDR2 is SYGVKD in the germline V gene. The V end was cut by 2 bases, the J end by 8 bases, with 13 bases between. The CDR3 bases are TGTGCCATCAGTGAGGGGGGGGCGATCGATGAGCAGTTCTTC. This encodes CAISEGGAIDEQFF.

V and J are TRBV14 and TRBJ2-7; no clear D. V lost 1 base and J lost 4, with 8 bases in between. Germline-derived CDR1 and CDR2 are SGHDN and FVKESK. CDR3 length equals 13 residues. CDR3 in amino acids: CASSQVWGYEQYF. CDR3 bases: TGTGCCAGCAGCCAAGTTTGGGGATACGAGCAGTACTTC.

V gene TRBV6-5 combines with J gene TRBJ2-7, with D perhaps given as TRBD1 or TRBD2 (5 bases each). The germline V and J ends were trimmed by 11 bases and 2 bases, with 19 bases remaining between them. There are 14 residues in the CDR3. The V gene's germline CDR1 is MNHEY and CDR2 SVGAGI. CDR3 sequence: CAARGLDVPYEQYF. The DNA for the CDR3 is TGTGCCGCGAGGGGATTGGACGTCCCCTACGAGCAGTACTTC.

The rearrangement links TRBV6-5 to TRBJ1-2; TRBD1 might be the D (5 bases). Germline V CDR1 and CDR2: MNHEY, SVGAGI. Trimming left V 6 bases short and J 2 bases short, with 13 bases between. The CDR3 length is 14 residues. This chain's CDR3 is CASSRWDGNYGYTF. The CDR3 DNA reads as TGTGCCAGCAGCCGCTGGGACGGCAACTATGGCTACACCTTC.

The V call is TRBV11-2, the J call TRBJ2-7; D perhaps matches TRBD1 (6 bases). CDR1 SGHAT and CDR2 FQNNGV come from the germline V gene. The ends were cut back, 1 base at V and 3 bases at J, with 13 bases in the middle. CDR3 length equals 15 residues. The CDR3 loop is CASSLGTTGFYEQYF. The DNA for the CDR3 is TGTGCCAGCAGCTTAGGAACGACAGGTTTCTACGAGCAGTACTTC.